This is a list of T cell receptor beta chains from one sample in a study of blood T cells in healthy people across ages. TCRdb reprocessed the 5' RACE reads with MiXCR, giving one entry per CDR3 protein. The table lists about a million distinct CDR3 sequences, just over 50% of them singletons. Sequencing was carried out using blood. Source of these receptors: a woman aged 60-75 years in good health. CDR3s include the opening cysteine and the closing phenylalanine or tryptophan. A D gene is named only where the DNA matches it firmly. The listing skips clone size in some rows; elsewhere it reads once, few, many or a size class.

j_call d_call v_call clone_size cdr3_aa cdr3_nt
TRBJ2-7 TRBD2 TRBV28 once CASIPAGDAYEQYF TGTGCCAGCATCCCAGCGGGAGACGCCTACGAGCAGTACTTC
TRBJ2-5 NA TRBV7-9 NA CASSELGSGQETQYF TGTGCCAGCAGCGAATTGGGTAGCGGTCAAGAGACCCAGTACTTC
TRBJ1-1 NA TRBV7-2 NA CASSEFGRDISGRTWEAFF TGTGCCAGCAGCGAATTTGGGCGGGACATAAGTGGAAGAACTTGGGAAGCTTTCTTT
TRBJ2-1 NA TRBV24-1 few CATSDLDFHEQFF TGTGCCACCAGTGACCTGGACTTCCATGAGCAGTTCTTC
TRBJ2-1 TRBD2 TRBV5-6 NA CASSGGTRINEQFF TGTGCCAGCTCTGGGGGGACTAGAATAAATGAGCAGTTCTTC
TRBJ1-5 NA TRBV20-1 NA CSARERYTGSVGNQPQHF TGCAGTGCTAGAGAAAGGTACACAGGGTCGGTTGGCAATCAGCCCCAGCATTTT
TRBJ1-1 NA TRBV28 NA CASSFPIGGNTEAFF TGTGCCAGCAGTTTCCCAATCGGGGGGAACACTGAAGCTTTCTTT
TRBJ1-2 TRBD1 TRBV28 NA CASRSRDRGNYGYTF TGTGCCAGCAGGTCCCGGGACAGGGGAAACTATGGCTACACCTTC
TRBJ2-7 NA TRBV6-2/TRBV6-3 NA CASSYYKPRLAAQLGEQYF TGTGCCAGCAGTTACTACAAACCCCGGCTAGCTGCTCAACTTGGCGAGCAGTACTTC
TRBJ2-1 TRBD1 TRBV24-1 NA CATRGQGLGEQFF TGTGCCACCAGGGGACAGGGTCTGGGTGAGCAGTTCTTC
TRBJ2-7 TRBD2 TRBV29-1 many CSVRELAGVNYEQYF TGCAGCGTTCGGGAACTAGCGGGAGTCAACTACGAGCAGTACTTC
TRBJ2-3 NA TRBV4-3 NA CASSQDWISGASTDTQYF TGCGCCAGCAGCCAAGATTGGATTAGCGGAGCTAGCACAGATACGCAGTATTTT
TRBJ2-1 TRBD2 TRBV3-1 few CASSQASGRAYNEQFF TGTGCCAGCAGCCAAGCTAGCGGGAGGGCCTACAATGAGCAGTTCTTC
TRBJ2-7 TRBD2 TRBV10-3 NA CAIGRGRNYEQYF TGTGCCATCGGGCGGGGGAGAAACTACGAGCAGTACTTC
TRBJ2-5 TRBD1 TRBV7-2 NA CASSLLGGPGETQYF TGTGCCAGCAGCTTATTAGGGGGCCCCGGGGAGACCCAGTACTTC
TRBJ2-7 NA TRBV29-1 few CSVARTAGHEQYF TGCAGCGTGGCACGGACAGCGGGGCACGAGCAGTACTTC